This entry lists 3 T cell receptor beta chains sequenced from one sample in a study of T-cell reconstitution after alpha-beta-depleted transplantation in children. It was with unique molecular identifiers that the TCRbeta library was prepared. TCRdb reanalysed the PCR reads using MiXCR and keeps one entry per CDR3 protein. This table has around 450,000 distinct CDR3 sequences, 43% appearing once. Material: PBMCs, obtained before TCRalphabeta/CD19-depleted stem cell transplant. The source of these receptors is a girl aged 2 to 9 with aplastic anemia, due to receive a stem cell transplant.

The J gene is TRBJ2-1, the V gene TRBV6-1; the D gene is possibly TRBD1 (6 bases). The V and J ends lost 6 bases and 8 bases respectively, with 14 bases between them. The CDR3 is 13 amino acids. Per germline, CDR1 MNHNS and CDR2 SASEGT. This CDR3 reads CASSRQVWHEQFF. In DNA form, the CDR3 reads TGTGCCAGCAGCCGACAGGTATGGCATGAGCAGTTCTTC.

V is TRBV6-5 and J is TRBJ1-4; no reliable D call. The CDR3 is 13 amino acids. From germline, CDR1 is MNHEY and CDR2 SVGAGI. V was trimmed by 3 bases and J by 8 bases, leaving 10 bases between them. The CDR3 is CASSYNYREKLFF. In nucleotides, the CDR3 is TGTGCCAGCAGTTATAACTATCGCGAAAAACTGTTTTTT.

In its sample, this clonotype was seen a few times. V is TRBV3-1 and J is TRBJ2-1; 9 nucleotides align to TRBD2. CDR1 and CDR2 from the germline V gene are LGHDT and YNNKEL (reference sequence). The CDR3 has 16 amino acids. With V trimmed by 1 base and J by 8 bases, 9 bases remained unmatched. CDR3 nucleotide sequence: TGTGCCAGCAGCCAAGTGTTCGCGGGAGGGCCCCATGAGCAGTTCTTC. Translated: CASSQVFAGGPHEQFF.